What follows are 9 T cell receptor beta chains derived from one specimen sequenced in a study of shared clonotypes between healthy human individuals. Terminally differentiated effector memory CD45RA+ cells were excluded by CCR7 positive selection of CD45RO-negative cells. Method: immunoSEQ multiplex PCR; TCRdb's copy keeps in-frame clones and lacks some. Counted here are about 2,200,000 clones, approximately 94% occurring once; the ten biggest clones make up 1.7%. Sequencing used naive CD8+ T cells from PBMCs. Receptors originate from a man in his late teens or twenties in good health. Some clones in this sample may be carry-over from other donors' samples.

This chain uses TRBV27 with TRBJ2-6; 8 bases fit TRBD1. The CDR3 spans 19 residues. Germline CDR1 reads MNHEY; CDR2 reads SMNVEV (reference sequence). J lost 0 bases, V lost 5 bases, and 12 bases had no gene match. CDR3 protein: CASSQIRGTGSSGANVLTF. The CDR3 DNA follows: TGTGCCAGCAGTCAGATCCGCGGGACAGGATCCTCTGGGGCCAACGTCCTGACTTTC.

V usage is TRBV10-3 and J usage is TRBJ2-7, with 7 bases matching TRBD2. V shed 8 bases and J 6 bases; nucleotides not matched to a gene: 7. The V gene's germline CDR1 is ENHRY and CDR2 SYGVKD. The CDR3 contains 12 residues. Written as DNA, the CDR3 is TGTGCCATCTTGACTAGCCGACTCGAGCAGTACTTC. Its protein is CAILTSRLEQYF.

The rearrangement joins TRBV25-1 to TRBJ1-2, with 9 bases matching TRBD1. CDR1 and CDR2 (germline): MGHDK, SYGVNS. The CDR3 has 15 residues. Unmatched junction bases numbered 12, after V lost 5 bases and J lost 8 bases. For the CDR3, the DNA is TGTGCCAGCAGTACCCTGACAGGGGGGGTCCTAGGCTACACCTTC. It is translated as CASSTLTGGVLGYTF.

V is TRBV4-1 and J is TRBJ2-3, with unresolved D. The V end was cut by 4 bases, the J end by 4 bases, with 12 bases between. Germline V gene sequence: CDR1 MGHRA, CDR2 YSYEKL. The CDR3 covers 14 residues. The CDR3 bases are TGCGCCAGCAGCCTTGGCCCCCTGGCAGATACGCAGTATTTT. This gives the protein CASSLGPLADTQYF.

V usage is TRBV27 and J usage is TRBJ1-4; 8 nucleotides align to TRBD1. The V gene's germline CDR1 is MNHEY and CDR2 SMNVEV (reference sequence). This CDR3 has 14 amino acids. The V gene end was trimmed by 5 bases and the J gene end by 8 bases; junction bases not matched to a gene: 7. The chain's CDR3 is CASSNDRGYEKLFF. Here the CDR3 DNA reads TGTGCCAGCAGTAATGACAGGGGTTACGAAAAACTGTTTTTT.

This clone appeared a single time. This chain uses TRBV11-2 with TRBJ2-1; 10 positions agree with TRBD2. With 2 bases clipped from V and 9 bases from J, the junction kept 7 bases outside the gene matches. Germline V gives CDR1 SGHAT, CDR2 FQNNGV. The CDR3 is 15 amino acids. The CDR3, as DNA: TGTGCCAGCAGCTTACTAGCGGGAGTAGTCGGTGAGCAGTTCTTC. It codes for CASSLLAGVVGEQFF.

J is TRBJ2-7 and V is TRBV7-9, with 10 bases that match TRBD2. V gave up 5 bases and J gave up 5 bases; unmatched junction bases: 6. The CDR3 is 14 residues long. Germline lookup yields CDR1 SEHNR and CDR2 FQNEAQ (reference sequence). DNA of the CDR3: TGTGCCAGCAGCCTAACTAGCGGGATGAACGAGCAGTACTTC. Amino acid sequence: CASSLTSGMNEQYF.

This clone was observed once. This sequence joins TRBV9 and TRBJ2-7, with D possibly being TRBD1 (5 bases). V lost 0 bases to trimming and J lost 4 bases, with 14 bases between them. CDR1 and CDR2 from the germline V gene are SGDLS and YYNGEE. This CDR3 contains 15 residues. CDR3 nucleotides: TGTGCCAGCAGCGTAGCCTCAGGGTCGGGTTACGAGCAGTACTTC. It codes for CASSVASGSGYEQYF.

The chain recombines TRBV5-1 with TRBJ2-7; D may be TRBD1 (5 bases). V was pared by 1 base and J by 4 bases, with 12 bases between. This CDR3 is 14 amino acids long. Looked up from germline, CDR1 is SGHRS and CDR2 is YFSETQ. As DNA, the CDR3 is TGCGCCAGCAGCTTGACAGGACACAGTTACGAGCAGTACTTC. It codes for CASSLTGHSYEQYF.